This TCR beta chain derives from a study of CD8+ T cells in alopecia areata. Following RNA extraction, reverse transcription yielded cDNA that acted as the sequencing template. Method: immunoSEQ multiplex PCR; TCRdb's copy keeps in-frame clones and lacks some. The profile shows approximately 40,000 clones, 45% to 65% of them singletons. Sorting of CD4+ cells into CD25+CD127- cells (for a few patients) was performed. Obtained from alopecia areata patients were lesional scalp punch biopsies along with peripheral blood. Losses at the gene ends were 6 bases for V and 4 bases for J; bases not matched to a gene: 5. The CDR3 runs 12 residues. Germline V gives CDR1 SQVTM, CDR2 ANQGSEA.

The clonotype was recovered from a human donor with alopecia areata. Sequencing was performed on CD4+ Tregs sorted from blood. V gene TRBV29-1 combines with J gene TRBJ1-2; 7 nucleotides match TRBD1. In DNA form, the CDR3 reads TGCAGCGTAGACAGGGACAGCTATGGCTACACCTTC. This encodes CSVDRDSYGYTF.